This T cell receptor beta chain was documented in a study of cytomegalovirus exposure and HLA in healthy donors. The PCR contained 60 Vbeta and 13 Jbeta primers. Sequenced by immunoSEQ multiplex PCR; TCRdb stores in-frame clones only, minus some. The profile shows more than 130,000 clones, around 77% of them singletons. This CDR3 is 19 amino acids long. Trimming at V came to 3 bases and at J to 5 bases, leaving 16 bases not matched to a gene. Per germline, CDR1 MNHNS and CDR2 SASEGT. The donors, nominally healthy at sampling, likely had unrecorded immune exposures. In regard to this clone: Its antigen is not identified.

Study-level results: Later on, a genetic analysis was performed. It linked a missense variant in DCLRE1C with V- and J-gene trimming of TCR beta. The majority of TCR sequences were rare, yet some public TCRs appeared in many donors.

The sample taken for sequencing was PBMCs. This receptor was obtained from a woman aged 45-60 years in good health and CMV-seronegative. The V call is TRBV6-1, the J call TRBJ2-2; 9 nucleotides align to TRBD1. The CDR3 DNA follows: TGTGCCAGCAGTGACCGGGACAGGGTAGGGCCAAGAGAAACCGGGGAGCTGTTTTTT. This codes for CASSDRDRVGPRETGELFF.